The present T cell receptor beta chain was sequenced within a study of cytomegalovirus exposure and HLA in healthy donors. Trimming removed 3 bases at V and 2 bases at J, with 8 bases between. In germline, CDR1 is SGHAT, CDR2 FQNNGV. This CDR3 region has 13 residues. Sequencing was performed with immunoSEQ multiplex PCR; in TCRdb, only in-frame clones are kept and a portion is missing. The table has about 240,000 clones, approximately 83% seen once. This receptor was obtained from a woman aged 25-40 years in good health and CMV-seropositive. Sequencing was performed on PBMCs. The chain carries TRBV11-2 and TRBJ2-7; tentatively, D is TRBD2 (5 bases). This chain's CDR3 is CASSFGDPYEQYF. The DNA for the CDR3 is TGTGCCAGCAGCTTCGGGGATCCCTACGAGCAGTACTTC. The entire variable domain, with the rest obtained from reference TRBV11-2 and TRBJ2-7, is as follows: EAGVAQSPRYKIIEKRQSVAFWCNPISGHATLYWYQQILGQGPKLLIQFQNNGVVDDSQLPKDRFSAERLKGVDSTLKIQPAKLEDSAVYLCASSFGDPYEQYFGPGTRLTVT.